This T cell receptor (beta chain) originates from a study of CD8 T cells in ankylosing spondylitis. With respect to this clonotype: What it recognizes is unknown.

Study conclusions and caveats: CD8+ disease-linked clones were present at relatively low frequencies in blood. Seemingly characteristic of ankylosing spondylitis blood was a TCR beta motif consisting of 7 or 8 highly homologous variants. Enrichment of disease-linked clones was reportedly significant in matched ankylosing spondylitis synovial fluid.

The CDR3 runs to 14 residues. Germline CDR1 reads MNHEY; CDR2 reads SVGEGT. The V end lost 7 bases, the J end lost 0 bases, and 11 bases lay between the germline ends. Scientists made TCR beta libraries using quantitative 5'-RACE with molecular barcodes. TCRdb reanalysed the 5' RACE reads using MiXCR and keeps one entry per CDR3 protein. The sample shows about 130,000 distinct CDR3 sequences, more than 15% of them seen only once. The sample consisted of blood, either unsorted or a sorted T cell fraction (not recorded which). This sequence was found in a male donor with ankylosing spondylitis. This sequence joins TRBV6-2 or TRBV6-3 and TRBJ2-3; perhaps TRBD2 as D (6 bases). CDR3 DNA sequence: TGTGCCAGCAAGCGGGCCTCTAGCACAGATACGCAGTATTTT. Residues: CASKRASSTDTQYF.